This T cell receptor (beta chain) was recovered during a study of response to subunit inactivated influenza vaccine. The CDR3 consists of 15 residues. Trimming removed 0 bases at V and 4 bases at J, with 13 bases between. Germline V gives CDR1 SGHKS, CDR2 YYEKEE (reference sequence). TCRdb re-derived calls from the RT-PCR reads in MiXCR, one entry per CDR3 protein. The table has about 620,000 distinct CDR3 sequences, approximately 12% seen once. This clonotype was seen a handful of times. The chain has TRBV5-5 and TRBJ2-5, with unresolved D. The sequencing here drew on PBMCs from blood, taken on the day of vaccination. The TCR originated in a man aged 45-65 years who received an inactivated influenza vaccine. This chain's CDR3 is CASSLDSTTPETQYF. DNA for the CDR3: TGTGCCAGCAGCTTGGACAGTACTACCCCAGAGACCCAGTACTTC.